A selection of T cell receptor beta chains follows, all from one sample in a study of CD8 T cells in Susac syndrome. TCRdb analysed the immunoSEQ multiplex PCR reads with MiXCR anew, one entry per CDR3 protein. The sample consists of around 170,000 distinct CDR3 sequences, around 96% of them appearing once. The sample comprised CD8+ T cells from PBMCs. The receptors stem from a human donor with multiple sclerosis. CDR3s include the opening cysteine and the closing phenylalanine or tryptophan. Fields, in order: clone size, V gene, J gene, CDR3 length, D gene, CDR3 DNA, CDR3 protein. D genes are given only for firm matches. Size values are once, few and many counts, or a class for expanded clones, and some rows have none.

clone size: -; V gene: TRBV28; J gene: TRBJ2-2; CDR3 length: 16; D gene: -; CDR3 DNA: TGTGCCAGCAGCCATCTCCCGGGGGCCAACACCGGGGAGCTGTTTTTT; CDR3 protein: CASSHLPGANTGELFF
clone size: -; V gene: TRBV27; J gene: TRBJ2-1; CDR3 length: 16; D gene: -; CDR3 DNA: TGTGCCAGCAGCCGTACCGCCGGGCGCGCCTACAATGAGCAGTTCTTC; CDR3 protein: CASSRTAGRAYNEQFF
clone size: -; V gene: TRBV7-9; J gene: TRBJ1-4; CDR3 length: 11; D gene: -; CDR3 DNA: TGTGCCAGCAGCCCGAGTGAAAAACTGTTTTTT; CDR3 protein: CASSPSEKLFF
clone size: -; V gene: TRBV4-2; J gene: TRBJ2-7; CDR3 length: 14; D gene: -; CDR3 DNA: TGTGCCAGCAGCCAAGTAGAGACTAGGAGCGAGCAGTACTTC; CDR3 protein: CASSQVETRSEQYF
clone size: -; V gene: TRBV28; J gene: TRBJ1-4; CDR3 length: 17; D gene: TRBD1; CDR3 DNA: TGTGCCAGCAGTTCCCGGGACAGGGGGCCGGGAAGAGAAAAACTGTTTTTT; CDR3 protein: CASSSRDRGPGREKLFF
clone size: -; V gene: TRBV3-1; J gene: TRBJ1-1; CDR3 length: 16; D gene: -; CDR3 DNA: TGTGCCAGCAGCCAAGATCGGCGTCGGAAGAACACTGAAGCTTTCTTT; CDR3 protein: CASSQDRRRKNTEAFF
clone size: -; V gene: TRBV9; J gene: TRBJ1-2; CDR3 length: 11; D gene: -; CDR3 DNA: TGTGCCAGCAAGAGGGGAGATGGCTACACCTTC; CDR3 protein: CASKRGDGYTF
clone size: -; V gene: TRBV29-1; J gene: TRBJ2-7; CDR3 length: 14; D gene: TRBD1; CDR3 DNA: TGCAGCGTTGAAAGGTGGGGACAGAGCTACGAGCAGTACTTC; CDR3 protein: CSVERWGQSYEQYF
clone size: -; V gene: TRBV3-1; J gene: TRBJ1-1; CDR3 length: 14; D gene: TRBD1; CDR3 DNA: TGTGCCAGCAGCGAAGACAGGGCAAGAACTGAAGCTTTCTTT; CDR3 protein: CASSEDRARTEAFF
clone size: few; V gene: TRBV25-1; J gene: TRBJ2-1; CDR3 length: 11; D gene: -; CDR3 DNA: TGTGCCAGCAGTGCTGGGCAAGAGCAGTTCTTC; CDR3 protein: CASSAGQEQFF
clone size: -; V gene: TRBV7-9; J gene: TRBJ1-4; CDR3 length: 15; D gene: -; CDR3 DNA: TGTGCCAGCAGCCCCCCGGACGGCGGAAATGAAAAACTGTTTTTT; CDR3 protein: CASSPPDGGNEKLFF
clone size: -; V gene: TRBV25-1; J gene: TRBJ2-1; CDR3 length: 14; D gene: -; CDR3 DNA: TGTGCCAGCACTCACGGGGGACCGGGCAATGAGCAGTTCTTC; CDR3 protein: CASTHGGPGNEQFF
clone size: -; V gene: TRBV25-1; J gene: TRBJ2-5; CDR3 length: 15; D gene: -; CDR3 DNA: TGTGCCAGCAGTGAACTGGGAACCCTCCAAGAGACCCAGTACTTC; CDR3 protein: CASSELGTLQETQYF
clone size: -; V gene: TRBV20-1; J gene: TRBJ2-5; CDR3 length: 14; D gene: -; CDR3 DNA: TGCAGTGCTAGATTAATCTTGTTTGAAGAGACCCAGTACTTC; CDR3 protein: CSARLILFEETQYF
clone size: once; V gene: TRBV28; J gene: TRBJ2-1; CDR3 length: 17; D gene: TRBD2; CDR3 DNA: TGTGCCAGCAGTTTAAGTTCCCTAGCGGGAGTTTGGAATGAGCAGTTCTTC; CDR3 protein: CASSLSSLAGVWNEQFF
clone size: once; V gene: TRBV20-1; J gene: TRBJ1-1; CDR3 length: 11; D gene: -; CDR3 DNA: TGCAGTGCTCGGTGGAACACTGAAGCTTTCTTT; CDR3 protein: CSARWNTEAFF
clone size: -; V gene: TRBV20-1; J gene: TRBJ2-1; CDR3 length: 16; D gene: -; CDR3 DNA: TGCAGTGCTAGAGATTTTAAGTGGACATCCTACAATGAGCAGTTCTTC; CDR3 protein: CSARDFKWTSYNEQFF
clone size: -; V gene: TRBV27; J gene: TRBJ2-1; CDR3 length: 13; D gene: -; CDR3 DNA: TGTGCCAGCAGTGTACACCCGATCAATGAGCAGTTCTTC; CDR3 protein: CASSVHPINEQFF
clone size: -; V gene: TRBV9; J gene: TRBJ2-3; CDR3 length: 17; D gene: -; CDR3 DNA: TGTGCCAGCAATGGAGGGGTAGCGGGACAGAACACAGATACGCAGTATTTT; CDR3 protein: CASNGGVAGQNTDTQYF
clone size: -; V gene: TRBV6-5; J gene: TRBJ2-1; CDR3 length: 17; D gene: -; CDR3 DNA: TGTGCCAGCAGTTCCCCCCCTGTGGCTAGCAGCTACAATGAGCAGTTCTTC; CDR3 protein: CASSSPPVASSYNEQFF
clone size: few; V gene: TRBV28; J gene: TRBJ2-7; CDR3 length: 14; D gene: -; CDR3 DNA: TGTGCCAGCAGCCAAGCGGGTTCCTCCTACGAGCAGTACTTC; CDR3 protein: CASSQAGSSYEQYF
clone size: -; V gene: TRBV20-1; J gene: TRBJ2-1; CDR3 length: 14; D gene: TRBD2; CDR3 DNA: TGCAGTGCTACTAGCGGGGGGGCTTCCAATGAGCAGTTCTTC; CDR3 protein: CSATSGGASNEQFF
clone size: -; V gene: TRBV5-1; J gene: TRBJ2-3; CDR3 length: 14; D gene: -; CDR3 DNA: TGCGCCAGCAGCTTGGGCGGGCACACAGATACGCAGTATTTT; CDR3 protein: CASSLGGHTDTQYF